This TCR beta chain was documented in a study of blood T cell repertoires in COVID-19. Background on the study: The samples span acute and convalescent COVID-19 from the United States, Italy and Spain. The cDNA or gDNA used as material had been derived from T cells, B-cell-depleted T cells, or PBMCs.

Per the authors' pipeline: Reference gene primers were amplified, and this amplification served to estimate nucleated cell counts. Measured with immunoSEQ multiplex PCR; TCRdb has only the in-frame clones, and not every one. D and trimming come from the DNA, and the V and J calls and clone size come from that table. The sample has about 58,000 clones, around 93% seen once. The germline CDR1 and CDR2 sequences are SGHTS and YDEGEE. This CDR3 spans 16 amino acids. Trimming removed 2 bases from V and 5 bases from J; junction bases left unmatched: 8. The chain uses TRBV5-8 and TRBJ2-3; 10 nucleotides match TRBD1. The sequenced sample consisted of peripheral blood. The sequence came from a man between 50 and 59 years old with active COVID-19. As DNA, the CDR3 is TGTGCCAGCAGCTTCCCCGGGACAGGGGAAGGAGATACGCAGTATTTT. Residues: CASSFPGTGEGDTQYF.